The 7 T cell receptor beta chains presented below share a single source sample, sequenced in a study of spatial heterogeneity in lung cancer. Study results and limitations: In tumors, expanded intratumoral alpha and beta TCR counts tracked mutation counts.

One entry per CDR3 protein results from TCRdb running MiXCR on the 5' RACE reads. Found here are 3,500 to 5,000 distinct CDR3 sequences, more than 6.5% of them singletons; the top ten hold about 24%. Their antigens remain unidentified. Time point denoted: sample taken at primary tumor resection. The specimen was lung tumor tissue, collected at surgery. These receptors all come from a male donor with early-stage non-small cell lung cancer.

This clonotype has ten or more counts. This rearrangement joins TRBV29-1 to TRBJ2-7; D possibly corresponds to TRBD2 (6 bases). The ends were cut back, 0 bases at V and 0 bases at J, with 12 bases in the middle. The CDR3 has 15 residues. Germline CDR1 reads SQVTM; CDR2 reads ANQGSEA. This CDR3 is CSVEDTRESSYEQYF. In DNA form, the CDR3 reads TGCAGCGTTGAAGATACGCGGGAAAGCTCCTACGAGCAGTACTTC.

Many counts were recorded for this clonotype. The chain has TRBV21-1 and TRBJ1-3. TRBV21-1 is designated a pseudogene. The CDR3 has 16 amino acids. The CDR3 here is CASSKEADRSGNTIYF. CDR3 bases: TGTGCCAGCAGCAAAGAGGCGGACAGATCAGGAAACACCATATATTTT.

With respect to this clonotype: A read error may explain this, as a much larger clone is one base away. V and J are TRBV7-6 and TRBJ2-3, with D perhaps assigned TRBD1 or TRBD2 (5 bases each). The V and J ends lost 5 bases and 0 bases respectively, with 30 bases between them. The CDR3 has 21 residues. Germline V CDR1 and CDR2: SGHVS, FNYEAQ. The CDR3 sequence is CASSLPRKGDAPLSSTDTQYF. As DNA, the CDR3 is TGTGCCAGCAGCCTACCTCGCAAAGGGGACGCACCCCTGTCTAGCACAGATACGCAGTATTTT.

This clonotype is medium-sized by share. The rearrangement uses TRBV5-6 and TRBJ2-3; D is undetermined. V lost 2 bases and J 0 bases, leaving 10 bases between the germline ends. This CDR3 is 15 amino acids long. Germline CDR1 SGHDT, CDR2 YYEEEE. For the CDR3, the DNA is TGTGCCAGCAGCTTTTGGGCTACTAGCACAGATACGCAGTATTTT. Protein sequence: CASSFWATSTDTQYF.

Sample share makes this clonotype medium-sized. The chain recombines TRBV7-9 with TRBJ2-1, with TRBD2 matching over 8 bases. J was trimmed by 0 bases and V by 7 bases; bases with no gene match: 8. The length of the CDR3 is 16 residues. CDR1 is SEHNR, CDR2 FQNEAQ, per germline (reference sequence). CDR3 nucleotides: TGTGCCAGCACCGGGGAGCGGGAGAGCTCCTACAATGAGCAGTTCTTC. Residues: CASTGERESSYNEQFF.

This clonotype is deemed medium-sized (0.01 to 0.1%). The chain couples TRBV7-2 to TRBJ2-2; D is unresolved. V dropped 6 bases and J dropped 9 bases, with 14 bases sitting between them. Germline CDR1 is SGHTA and CDR2 is FQGNSA. This CDR3 is 13 amino acids long. As DNA, the CDR3 is TGTGCCAGCAGGAGTGAACCCCCTCGGGAGCTGTTTTTT. Translation gives CASRSEPPRELFF.

This clonotype is labeled as medium-sized. The rearrangement links TRBV5-1 to TRBJ2-3; weak D call: TRBD2 (6 bases). The germline CDR1 and CDR2 sequences are SGHRS and YFSETQ. V dropped 0 bases and J dropped 2 bases, with 10 bases sitting between them. This CDR3 contains 15 residues. In DNA form, the CDR3 reads TGCGCCAGCAGCTTGGACGGGAGTCCCACAGATACGCAGTATTTT. Protein sequence: CASSLDGSPTDTQYF.